The TCR beta chain under discussion was sequenced for a study of shared clonotypes between healthy human individuals (dated by TCRdb to about 2020). With regard to the full study: The cohort included three men and a couple of women between 18 and 49 years of age. The study deeply sequenced blood TCR repertoires of five healthy adults to estimate repertoire size and the extent of clonotype sharing between individuals. For each donor, three plates each were used for CD4 naive and CD4 memory, two plates were used for CD8 naive, and one plate was used for CD8 memory. To increase sequencing depth and limit assay-specific biases, TCR repertoire library preparation and sequencing were carried out by different laboratories using diverse techniques. Per donor, leukapheresis produced somewhere between about 0.8 and 9 billion PBMCs.

The CDR3 has 17 amino acids, counting the end cysteine and phenylalanine. CDR3 DNA only is kept here, 51 bases in frame from base 1. The trim is 4 bases for V and 0 bases for J, with a gap of 16 bases between the germline ends. Reading the germline V gene gives CDR1 SGDLS and CDR2 YYNGEE. What the work shows at the level of the full study, not this receptor alone: Estimated clonotype richness was generally larger for naive than for memory subsets. Compared with non-shared clonotypes, clonotypes shared by all four sorted-subset donors had higher generation probabilities. Only blood was sampled, and tissue TCR repertoires likely differ from those in blood. Pairwise subsampling led to the expectation that sequencing depth would affect the degree of clonotype sharing among donors. Because the study included only a small number of donors, the genetic and exposure-history diversity represented was limited. Across several donors, approximately 5% of naive CD4, approximately 3.6% of naive CD8, roughly 2.2% of memory CD4, and 0.4% of memory CD8 clonotypes were shared. Incomplete sequencing was indicated by rarefaction of sorted-subset datasets, despite the large sequencing depth.

TCR CDR3 regions were amplified from genomic DNA by multiplex PCR using the deep immunoSEQ assay. For each cell subset, the extracted genomic DNA was distributed evenly across all wells of several immunoSEQ 96-well plates, and each plate served as one replicate. Each replicate PCR for sorted subsets received about 210 ng genomic DNA, equal to tens of thousands of T cell genomes. Purified libraries were quantified with a Qubit 3.0 fluorometer, sized on a Bioanalyzer 2100, and re-quantified with the KAPA Library Quantification kit. A separate single-read 150-cycle Illumina NextSeq 550 flow cell was used to sequence each immunoSEQ 96-well plate. Per the original workflow: Because the immunoSEQ output held only junctional sequences and lacked quality scores, the filtering could not match the filtering applied to full-length reads. Sequences were annotated with PyIR, a Python wrapper for IgBLAST v1.9, and V/J genes and CDR3 were assigned using IMGT germline references. Reads were filtered out if the reads had weak V/J assignments (E-value above 1e-6), no CDR3, stop codons, out-of-frame junctions, or ambiguous translated residues. A V3J clonotype was defined by an identical inferred V gene, J gene, and CDR3 amino acid sequence. To compute the percentage overlap between repertoires, the number of shared unique clonotypes was divided by the size of the smaller repertoire. Three approaches were used to assess repertoire richness: RTK rarefaction, the Chao1 estimator, and Recon v2.1 estimates of unobserved clonotypes. OLGA was used to compute generation probabilities for all TCRbeta clonotypes that the gDNA method yielded from a few donors. Imported from immuneACCESS, the table was reduced by TCRdb to in-frame sequences with V and J called. These copies leave out some clones; in studies compared against another copy, an unresolved V gene accounts for under half, and the cause of the remainder is not known. V and J calls and clone size are as listed in that table; D and trimming were resolved from the DNA. The sample contains 110,000 or so clones, approximately 70% of them found a single time. Approximately 25% of the sample rests with the top ten.

The donors were healthy, HIV-negative adults with no recently reported acute infections or vaccinations. Only Caucasian adults living in Nashville, Tennessee, USA were represented among the donors. CD8 memory samples were composed of magnetically selected CD45RO+ cells combined with CCR7-negative CD45RA+ effector memory (TemRA) cells. Blood was collected by leukapheresis, and PBMCs were isolated by Ficoll-Histopaque density gradient centrifugation and then cryopreserved in liquid nitrogen vapor phase. Analytical flow cytometry was used to check the purity and quantity of every magnetically sorted T cell population. Each sorted fraction had its genomic DNA isolated and then quantified by UV absorbance on a Nanodrop 2000c. This clone was detected ten times or more. This clone's antigen is unknown. Qualities for individual bases were not recorded, and no much larger clone is one base off.

The chain is encoded by TRBV9 joined to TRBJ2-2; the D gene is perhaps TRBD2, on 6 matching bases. What was sequenced was memory CD8+ T cells sorted from blood. The sample's cell subset or site, from its label and the paper: CD45RO+ cells pooled with CCR7-negative TemRA cells. This receptor was obtained from a woman between 25 and 40 years old in good health. At the DNA level, the sequence is TGTGCCAGCAGCACCCCGGGACTCCTAGCGAACACCGGGGAGCTGTTTTTT. This codes for CASSTPGLLANTGELFF.